One and the same sample provided the 18 T cell receptor beta chains below, sequenced in a study of cytomegalovirus exposure and HLA in healthy donors. It was with 60 Vbeta and 13 Jbeta primers that the PCR ran. Profiling relied on immunoSEQ multiplex PCR, and the TCRdb table lists in-frame clones only, not all of them. The ten most abundant clones cover 0.9% to 1.4% of a sample with just over 200,000 clones. Sequences were obtained from PBMCs. The source of these receptors is a girl aged 2 to 9 in good health and CMV-seropositive.

Remarks on this clone: Other nucleotide sequences in the sample specify the same CDR3. The rearrangement joins TRBV27 to TRBJ2-7; 7 positions agree with TRBD1. This CDR3 spans 13 amino acids. Germline trimming cut 4 bases from V and 0 bases from J; bases unmatched to any gene: 0. The germline V gene encodes CDR1 MNHEY and CDR2 SMNVEV (reference sequence). In nucleotides, the CDR3 is TGTGCCAGCAGTTCAGGGGGCTCCTACGAGCAGTACTTC. As protein: CASSSGGSYEQYF.

The rearrangement joins TRBV13 to TRBJ2-6; D is possibly TRBD1 (5 bases). The germline V and J ends were trimmed by 0 bases and 5 bases, with 8 bases remaining between them. The CDR3 contains 15 residues. Germline lookup yields CDR1 PRHDT and CDR2 FYEKMQ (reference sequence). CDR3 sequence reads: CASSLGTDRANVLTF. CDR3 nucleotides: TGTGCCAGCAGCTTAGGCACGGACAGGGCCAACGTCCTGACTTTC.

The rearrangement links TRBV5-1 to TRBJ1-1; 7 nucleotides match TRBD1. V gave up 7 bases and J gave up 6 bases; unmatched junction bases: 9. The CDR3 covers 13 residues. Looked up from germline, CDR1 is SGHRS and CDR2 is YFSETQ. CDR3 protein: CASVNDRASEAFF. The CDR3 bases are TGCGCCAGCGTAAATGACAGGGCTTCTGAAGCTTTCTTT.

The rearrangement uses TRBV4-2 and TRBJ2-3; D is possibly TRBD2 (5 bases). The CDR3 length is 14 residues. The V gene's germline CDR1 is LGHNA and CDR2 YNFKEQ. Trimming shortened V by 0 bases and J by 7 bases, and 11 bases separated the two germline ends. The CDR3, as DNA: TGTGCCAGCAGCCAAGAGGCCGGGGTAAATACGCAGTATTTT. Its translation: CASSQEAGVNTQYF.

The chain has TRBV7-3 and TRBJ2-3; D is perhaps TRBD2 (6 bases). From germline, CDR1 is SGHTA and CDR2 FQGTGA. The V and J ends lost 5 bases and 5 bases respectively, with 8 bases between them. CDR3 length equals 12 residues. CDR3 sequence reads: CASSRDLDTQYF. CDR3 nucleotides: TGTGCCAGCAGCCGGGACTTAGATACGCAGTATTTT.

This chain connects TRBV28 to TRBJ2-7; D is possibly TRBD1 (5 bases). Germline values: CDR1 MDHEN, CDR2 SYDVKM. The CDR3 sequence is 16 residues long. V shed 3 bases and J shed 2 bases, with 17 bases lying between them. CDR3 bases: TGTGCCAGCAGTTTGAAGTCCCAGGGTTTTCCCTACGAGCAGTACTTC. It codes for CASSLKSQGFPYEQYF. Filled out from reference TRBV28 and TRBJ2-7, the complete variable domain reads DVKVTQSSRYLVKRTGEKVFLECVQDMDHENMFWYRQDPGLGLRLIYFSYDVKMKEKGDIPEGYSVSREKKERFSLILESASTNQTSMYLCASSLKSQGFPYEQYFGPGTRLTVT.

The chain employs TRBV18 and TRBJ1-1; D remains ambiguous. The CDR3 has 13 amino acids. V was trimmed by 5 bases and J by 3 bases, leaving 10 bases between them. Per the germline V gene, CDR1 is KGHSH and CDR2 is LQKENI. The CDR3 region has the DNA TGTGCCAGCTCAGCTGAGAGGGACACTGAAGCTTTCTTT. It codes for CASSAERDTEAFF.

The rearrangement uses TRBV25-1 and TRBJ2-7; no definite D call. Per the germline V gene, CDR1 is MGHDK and CDR2 is SYGVNS. Trimming shortened V by 4 bases and J by 3 bases, and 4 bases separated the two germline ends. The CDR3 has 11 residues. The CDR3 reads CASSVFYEQYF. The CDR3 bases are TGTGCCAGCAGTGTCTTCTACGAGCAGTACTTC.

DNA for the CDR3: TGTGCTAGTGCCTTGGGGGGAAGTTGGCCCCAGCATTTT. Translation gives CASALGGSWPQHF. This chain connects TRBV12-5 to TRBJ1-5; perhaps TRBD1 as D (5 bases). V gave up 7 bases and J gave up 9 bases, with 16 bases separating them. CDR3 length: 13 residues. Germline V gene lookup returns CDR1 LGHNT and CDR2 FRNRAP.

The rearrangement uses TRBV27 and TRBJ2-1; the D gene is possibly TRBD2 (6 bases). Germline V gives CDR1 MNHEY, CDR2 SMNVEV (reference sequence). Between the trimmed V and J ends, which lost 5 bases and 4 bases, there was a span of 12 bases. The CDR3 spans 14 residues. The CDR3 DNA reads as TGTGCCAGCAGTAGGGGACTTCTTTACAATGAGCAGTTCTTC. As protein: CASSRGLLYNEQFF.

Note on this clone: One junction end does not reproduce the germline sequence, and a read error may be involved. The chain employs TRBV28 and TRBJ1-1; no clear D gene. The CDR3 loop spans 11 amino acids. Germline lookup yields CDR1 MDHEN and CDR2 SYDVKM. The CDR3 region has the DNA TGTGCCAGCAGTCGATACACAGAAGCTTTCTTT. Protein product: CASSRYTEAFF.

This chain uses TRBV11-2 with TRBJ2-3, with D possibly matching TRBD2 (6 bases). The CDR3 has 17 residues. Germline CDR1 reads SGHAT; CDR2 reads FQNNGV. The ends were cut back, 4 bases at V and 4 bases at J, with 21 bases in the middle. The CDR3 coding sequence is TGTGCCAGCAGCTCGACCGGGAGCGGAGGGTCGGCAGATACGCAGTATTTT. It is translated as CASSSTGSGGSADTQYF.

On this clone itself: At one end the junction does not follow the germline gene, possibly because of a read error. V gene TRBV27 combines with J gene TRBJ2-7; TRBD1 aligns across 8 bases. This CDR3 spans 14 amino acids. Germline CDR1 and CDR2: MNHEY and SMNVEV (reference sequence). The CDR3 here is CASSFAGGSDEQYF. The CDR3 nucleotides are TGTGCCAGCAGTTTTGCAGGGGGCTCCGACGAGCAGTACTTC.

The rearrangement joins TRBV7-2 to TRBJ2-3; D remains ambiguous. This CDR3 has 16 residues. V shed 0 bases and J shed 3 bases, with 13 bases lying between them. The germline V gene encodes CDR1 SGHTA and CDR2 FQGNSA. CDR3 DNA sequence: TGTGCCAGCAGCTTAGCTGGAGTTTCCTCGACAGATACGCAGTATTTT. Translated: CASSLAGVSSTDTQYF.

This chain links TRBV30 with TRBJ2-3; 13 bases line up with TRBD2. The CDR3 is 15 residues long. Per the germline V gene, CDR1 is GTSNPN and CDR2 is SVGIG (reference sequence). J gave up 6 bases and V 5 bases, and 8 bases lay outside the gene matches. CDR3: CAWSTSGRALDTQYF. CDR3 DNA sequence: TGTGCCTGGTCCACTAGCGGGAGGGCCTTGGATACGCAGTATTTT. The complete variable domain, with remaining parts taken from reference TRBV30 and TRBJ2-3, reads SQTIHQWPATLVQPVGSPLSLECTVEGTSNPNLYWYRQAAGRGLQLLFYSVGIGQISSEVPQNLSASRPQDRQFILSSKKLLLSDSGFYLCAWSTSGRALDTQYFGPGTRLTVL.

The V call is TRBV7-9, the J call TRBJ2-7; the match to TRBD1 covers 10 bases. The CDR3 is 16 amino acids. The germline V gene has CDR1 SEHNR and CDR2 FQNEAQ (reference sequence). Germline trimming cut 4 bases from V and 2 bases from J; bases unmatched to any gene: 8. CDR3 bases: TGTGCCAGCAGCTCAGAGCCGGGACAGGGGACCTACGAGCAGTACTTC. This encodes CASSSEPGQGTYEQYF.

The V call is TRBV5-4, the J call TRBJ1-4; D gene ambiguous. V lost 4 bases, J lost 3 bases, and 7 bases lay in between. The germline V gene encodes CDR1 SGHNT and CDR2 YYREEE (reference sequence). The CDR3 length is 13 residues. CDR3 loop: CASSLEPNEKLFF. CDR3 coding DNA: TGTGCCAGCAGCCTAGAGCCTAATGAAAAACTGTTTTTT.

The CDR3 DNA reads as TGTGCCAGCAGCCGCGGAGGGCGATTTTACGAGCAGTACTTC. It yields the protein CASSRGGRFYEQYF. This chain uses TRBV25-1 with TRBJ2-7; a weak D match, TRBD2 (6 bases). CDR3 size: 14 residues. From germline, CDR1 is MGHDK and CDR2 SYGVNS. V was shortened by 6 bases and J by 4 bases, with 16 bases between the two germline ends.